One sample yielded the 24 T cell receptor beta chains listed below, sequenced in a study of OX40 agonist ivuxolimab in advanced cancers. Libraries were prepared by immunoSEQ multiplex PCR; TCRdb keeps only in-frame clonotypes and omits some of them. The sample lists over 70,000 clones, roughly three quarters seen once, with approximately 5% in the top ten. Sequenced here: CD4+ or CD8+ T cells sorted from blood, sampled in a trial of the OX40 agonist ivuxolimab. The origin of the receptors is an adult with an advanced solid tumor such as melanoma, head and neck, liver or kidney cancer.

The chain joins TRBV6-1 to TRBJ1-2; 7 bases agree with TRBD1. V lost 0 bases and J lost 2; bases outside the gene matches: 3. Germline lookup yields CDR1 MNHNS and CDR2 SASEGT. The CDR3 runs to 15 residues. CDR3 sequence: CASSEASTGNYGYTF. Written as DNA, the CDR3 is TGTGCCAGCAGTGAAGCCTCGACAGGGAACTATGGCTACACCTTC.

The rearrangement links TRBV7-2 to TRBJ1-1, with TRBD1 as a possible D gene (5 bases). Per the germline V gene, CDR1 is SGHTA and CDR2 is FQGNSA. Trimming cost V 6 bases and J 5 bases, with 16 bases left between them. The CDR3 contains 14 residues. The CDR3 region is CASRYYQGATEAFF. CDR3 DNA sequence: TGTGCCAGCAGGTATTATCAGGGTGCGACTGAAGCTTTCTTT.

The J gene is TRBJ2-7, the V gene TRBV11-3, with D possibly called TRBD1 or TRBD2 (7 bases each). This CDR3 has 12 residues. Looked up from germline, CDR1 is SGHNT and CDR2 is YENEEA. V was cut by 6 bases and J by 7 bases, with 13 bases left in between. CDR3 sequence: CASRSQGGEQYF. CDR3 DNA sequence: TGTGCCAGCAGATCGCAGGGGGGGGAGCAGTACTTC.

The CDR3 DNA is TGCGCCAGCAGCAGGGATCGTGCGTACAATGAGCAGTTCTTC. Protein: CASSRDRAYNEQFF. The rearrangement joins TRBV10-1 to TRBJ2-1; tentative D call: TRBD1 (5 bases). Germline V gene sequence: CDR1 WNHNN, CDR2 SYGVQD (reference sequence). V lost 6 bases and J lost 4, with 13 bases in between. The CDR3 totals 14 residues.

This clone was counted only a few times. This rearrangement joins TRBV7-2 to TRBJ1-6; no clear D. Between the trimmed V and J ends, which lost 5 bases and 0 bases, there was a span of 8 bases. The CDR3 runs to 15 residues. Per germline, CDR1 SGHTA and CDR2 FQGNSA. Here the CDR3 reads CASSPTFSYNSPLHF. The CDR3 region has the DNA TGTGCCAGCAGCCCTACATTCTCCTATAATTCACCCCTCCACTTT. The whole variable domain, remainder taken from reference TRBV7-2 and TRBJ1-6, is GAGVSQSPSNKVTEKGKDVELRCDPISGHTALYWYRQSLGQGLEFLIYFQGNSAPDKSGLPSDRFSAERTGGSVSTLTIQRTQQEDSAVYLCASSPTFSYNSPLHFGNGTRLTVT.

This clone was recorded once. This chain joins TRBV19 and TRBJ1-5; no firm D call. There are 12 residues in the CDR3. Germline CDR1 LNHDA, CDR2 SQIVND (reference sequence). V was clipped by 3 bases and J by 6 bases, with 6 bases between them. The CDR3 DNA reads TGTGCCAGTAGTATTGGACTTCAGCCCCAGCATTTT. Residues: CASSIGLQPQHF.

V is TRBV7-2 and J is TRBJ1-1, with D possibly matching TRBD1 (5 bases). This CDR3 spans 13 amino acids. The V end lost 4 bases, the J end lost 5 bases, and 11 bases lay between the germline ends. The germline V gene encodes CDR1 SGHTA and CDR2 FQGNSA. CDR3 bases: TGTGCCAGCAGCTCTAAGAGGGGTACTGAAGCTTTCTTT. Translating it yields CASSSKRGTEAFF.

The genes are TRBV27 and TRBJ2-7, with 9 bases aligning to TRBD1. CDR3 size: 15 residues. Germline CDR1 MNHEY, CDR2 SMNVEV (reference sequence). V was pared by 2 bases and J by 6 bases, with 8 bases of the junction left unmatched. In DNA form, the CDR3 reads TGTGCCAGCAGTTTACCCGGGACAGGGACGGCCGAGCAGTACTTC. Its translation is CASSLPGTGTAEQYF.

In this sample, this clone turned up many times. The chain joins TRBV28 to TRBJ2-2; 10 bases map to TRBD1. Germline V gene sequence: CDR1 MDHEN, CDR2 SYDVKM. This CDR3 is built from 15 residues. V was clipped by 3 bases and J by 5 bases; unmatched bases: 3. The CDR3 coding sequence is TGTGCCAGCAGTTTGAGGACAGGGGGTACCGGGGAGCTGTTTTTT. Encoded protein: CASSLRTGGTGELFF.

V usage is TRBV7-2 and J usage is TRBJ1-5, with D possibly TRBD1 on 6 matching bases. Looked up from germline, CDR1 is SGHTA and CDR2 is FQGNSA. The CDR3 totals 14 residues. Trimming shortened V by 5 bases and J by 4 bases, and 12 bases separated the two germline ends. CDR3 nucleotide sequence: TGTGCCAGCAGCCTTGTTCAGGGGAATCAGCCCCAGCATTTT. As protein: CASSLVQGNQPQHF. The full variable domain, with the rest looked up from reference TRBV7-2 and TRBJ1-5, is GAGVSQSPSNKVTEKGKDVELRCDPISGHTALYWYRQSLGQGLEFLIYFQGNSAPDKSGLPSDRFSAERTGGSVSTLTIQRTQQEDSAVYLCASSLVQGNQPQHFGDGTRLSIL.

This clone was seen a few times. CDR3 protein: CASRLGTANYGYTF. In DNA, the CDR3 is TGTGCCAGCAGGCTCGGGACGGCAAACTATGGCTACACCTTC. The V gene is TRBV2, the J gene TRBJ1-2, with D possibly being TRBD1 (5 bases). Germline CDR1 SNHLY, CDR2 FYNNEI. This CDR3 comprises 14 residues. Trimming cost V 6 bases and J 2 bases, with 13 bases left between them.

V gene TRBV4-1 combines with J gene TRBJ2-2; D gene unclear. From germline, CDR1 is MGHRA and CDR2 YSYEKL. This CDR3 is 13 amino acids long. V dropped 4 bases and J dropped 4 bases, with 7 bases sitting between them. The DNA of the CDR3 is TGCGCCAGCAGCCTCCGGTTCACCGGGGAGCTGTTTTTT. Its translation is CASSLRFTGELFF.

The gene calls are TRBV7-8 and TRBJ1-1, with a weak D call TRBD1 (6 bases). V lost 5 bases to trimming and J lost 11 bases, with 15 bases between them. The CDR3 totals 12 residues. The germline V gene has CDR1 SGHVS and CDR2 FQNEAQ. The CDR3 nucleotides are TGTGCCAGCAGCCTTGACAGGCGGACGGCTTTCTTT. Protein sequence: CASSLDRRTAFF. Complete variable domain (other parts from reference TRBV7-8 and TRBJ1-1): GAGVSQSPRYKVAKRGQDVALRCDPISGHVSLFWYQQALGQGPEFLTYFQNEAQLDKSGLPSDRFFAERPEGSVSTLKIQRTQQEDSAVYLCASSLDRRTAFFGQGTRLTVV.

V gene TRBV9 combines with J gene TRBJ2-2, with D perhaps matching TRBD1 (5 bases). Germline loops: CDR1 SGDLS, CDR2 YYNGEE. The CDR3 has 18 amino acids. The germline V and J ends were trimmed by 0 bases and 5 bases, with 20 bases remaining between them. CDR3 bases: TGTGCCAGCAGCGTAGAGAATAGCTGGGGCGTAAAGACCGGGGAGCTGTTTTTT. Protein: CASSVENSWGVKTGELFF.

This clone was picked up many times. The chain is built from TRBV10-2 and TRBJ1-6; TRBD1 agrees at 8 bases. CDR3 length: 14 residues. Germline assignment: CDR1 WSHSY and CDR2 SAAADI. Trimming cost V 6 bases and J 10 bases; bases outside gene matches: 8. The CDR3 bases are TGCGCCAGCAGCCCCGGACAGGGCGGCTCACCCCTCCACTTT. Translated: CASSPGQGGSPLHF.

CDR3 DNA: TGTGCCAGCAGCTTCGGCAGGTACAATGAGCAGTTCTTC. This encodes CASSFGRYNEQFF. The chain recombines TRBV7-2 with TRBJ2-1; D gene unclear. CDR1 SGHTA and CDR2 FQGNSA come from the germline V gene. The CDR3 runs to 13 residues. Trimming took off 3 bases at V and 4 bases at J, with 7 bases between the two ends.

This clone showed up just once. The V gene is TRBV7-6, the J gene TRBJ1-1; the match to TRBD1 covers 7 bases. The CDR3 covers 16 residues. Germline lookup yields CDR1 SGHVS and CDR2 FNYEAQ. The V segment lost 5 bases and the J segment 4 bases; nucleotides outside the gene matches: 13. CDR3 DNA sequence: TGTGCCAGCAGCCCCCGGACAGGCGATGGGGGCACTGAAGCTTTCTTT. Residues: CASSPRTGDGGTEAFF.

V is TRBV7-3 and J is TRBJ2-1, with 11 bases aligning to TRBD2. V gave up 6 bases and J gave up 4 bases; unmatched junction bases: 5. Germline CDR1 is SGHTA and CDR2 is FQGTGA. This CDR3 has 15 amino acids. DNA for the CDR3: TGTGCCAGCAGGGACACTAGCGGGGGATACAATGAGCAGTTCTTC. Protein: CASRDTSGGYNEQFF.

This clone occurred a few times. The chain has TRBV19 and TRBJ2-2; the D is unclear. CDR3 length equals 13 residues. The germline V gene has CDR1 LNHDA and CDR2 SQIVND (reference sequence). The ends were cut back, 1 base at V and 7 bases at J, with 7 bases in the middle. The CDR3 sequence: CASSIGFHGELFF. The CDR3 DNA reads as TGTGCCAGTAGTATAGGTTTTCACGGGGAGCTGTTTTTT.

The sample holds one count of this clone. The rearrangement joins TRBV30 to TRBJ1-2; no reliable D call. CDR3 length: 13 residues. V dropped 2 bases and J dropped 8 bases, with 15 bases sitting between them. Germline-derived CDR1 and CDR2 are GTSNPN and SVGIG (reference sequence). The CDR3 spells CAWSTTDLRGYTF. The CDR3 DNA is TGTGCCTGGAGTACGACGGATTTGAGAGGCTACACCTTC.

The chain couples TRBV27 to TRBJ2-4, with 7 bases that match TRBD2. CDR3 length: 18 residues. J was trimmed by 4 bases and V by 6 bases; bases with no gene match: 18. Germline V gene data show CDR1 as MNHEY and CDR2 as SMNVEV (reference sequence). The DNA for the CDR3 is TGTGCCAGCAGCACTATCATAGGGGAAGCGGGATATAAAAACATTCAGTACTTC. It encodes CASSTIIGEAGYKNIQYF.

The V gene is TRBV15, the J gene TRBJ2-1, with TRBD2 identical over 10 bases. CDR3 length equals 17 residues. Germline V gives CDR1 LNHNV, CDR2 YYDKDF (reference sequence). V was pared by 1 base and J by 12 bases, with 15 bases of the junction left unmatched. The CDR3 loop is CATSRVSGRTPSFRQFF. The DNA of the CDR3 is TGTGCCACCAGCAGAGTTAGCGGGAGGACCCCCTCTTTTCGGCAGTTCTTC. Using reference TRBV15 and TRBJ2-1 for the parts outside the CDR3, the full variable domain is DAMVIQNPRYQVTQFGKPVTLSCSQTLNHNVMYWYQQKSSQAPKLLFHYYDKDFNNEADTPDNFQSRRPNTSFCFLDIRSPGLGDTAMYLCATSRVSGRTPSFRQFFGPGTRLTVL.

V is TRBV19 and J is TRBJ1-5; TRBD1 might be the D (5 bases). Germline CDR1 is LNHDA and CDR2 is SQIVND (reference sequence). The CDR3 length is 15 residues. V was cut by 6 bases and J by 5 bases, with 17 bases left in between. The CDR3 reads CASRSGPNNHQPQHF. In DNA, the CDR3 is TGTGCCAGTAGATCGGGACCGAACAACCATCAGCCCCAGCATTTT.

The chain is built from TRBV19 and TRBJ1-1; weak D call: TRBD1 (5 bases). Trimming removed 5 bases at V and 11 bases at J, with 15 bases between. CDR3 length: 12 amino acids. Germline values: CDR1 LNHDA, CDR2 SQIVND (reference sequence). The CDR3 region has the DNA TGTGCCAGTAGTCGAAGGGAGGGGCCGGCTTTCTTT. It encodes CASSRREGPAFF.